These T cell receptor beta chains were read from a single sample in a study of cytomegalovirus exposure and HLA in healthy donors. Repertoires were generated with immunoSEQ multiplex PCR, while TCRdb's copy carries only in-frame clones and drops some. The table has fewer than 250,000 clones, about 86% seen once. Sequenced material: PBMCs. The receptors derive from a man in his late teens or twenties in good health and CMV-seronegative. Each CDR3 is given with its conserved first and last residue.

v_call	j_call	cdr3_aa
TRBV7-9	TRBJ2-7	CASSLDRGHEQYF
TRBV28	TRBJ2-1	CASSPLFSNEQFF
TRBV7-8	TRBJ2-7	CASSPPGTGPYEQYF
TRBV9	TRBJ2-4	CASSGDSLAKNIQYF
TRBV5-6	TRBJ2-2	CASSRGQGLKGELFF
TRBV28	TRBJ2-5	CASSFPGGETQYF
TRBV27	TRBJ2-1	CASSSSGRFYNEQFF
TRBV28	TRBJ2-1	CASSIQGYNEQFF
TRBV5-1	TRBJ2-7	CASRRSTGQYEQYF
TRBV28	TRBJ1-1	CASSTLNRETFF
TRBV7-9	TRBJ2-7	CASSTPVGGRDHKQYF
TRBV9	TRBJ2-7	CASSVGRGSDEQYF
TRBV4-1	TRBJ2-7	CASSQLLQGEQYF
TRBV4-3	TRBJ2-5	CASSQDRAPQETQYF
TRBV10-3	TRBJ1-5	CAISVGGMGNQPQHF
TRBV7-2	TRBJ2-5	CASSQNQETQYF
TRBV15	TRBJ1-4	CATSSAGQVDEKLFF
TRBV2	TRBJ2-1	CASNRLAGEVYNEQFF
TRBV11-3	TRBJ2-3	CASSLAGLSDTQYF
TRBV27	TRBJ1-6	CASSPSPQQVPNSPLHF